Following are 17 T cell receptor beta chains from one sample sequenced in a study of T cells expressing NK-cell markers. TCRdb reanalyzed the 5' RACE reads, giving one entry per CDR3 protein sequence and no DNA. This repertoire comprises over 150,000 distinct CDR3 sequences; its ten largest clones make up less than 40%. Input material: blood T cells: a sorted CD56 or NKG2C T cell subset, CD4+ or CD8+ T cells, or bulk PBMC T cells (not recorded which). These receptors were obtained from a woman in her fifties or sixties in good health.

This chain uses TRBV27 with TRBJ2-4; the TCRdb call, TRBD2, lacks DNA for checking. The germline V gene has CDR1 MNHEY and CDR2 SMNVEV (reference sequence). This CDR3 has 13 amino acids. CDR3 sequence: CASGSGTRPIQYF.

This rearrangement joins TRBV5-1 to TRBJ1-6. Germline V gene sequence: CDR1 SGHRS, CDR2 YFSETQ. CDR3 length: 16 residues. The CDR3 spells CASSSGATRWDSPLHF.

This rearrangement joins TRBV7-9 to TRBJ1-5; TCRdb's D gene call, TRBD1, goes unchecked for lack of DNA. CDR1 is SEHNR and CDR2 is FQNEAQ in the germline V gene (reference sequence). The CDR3 is 14 residues long. CDR3 protein: CASSRTGYNQPQHF.

The CDR3 spells CATFQGRGNSPLHF. This chain joins TRBV15 and TRBJ1-6; with no DNA, the TCRdb D assignment of TRBD1 cannot be verified. Looked up from germline, CDR1 is LNHNV and CDR2 is YYDKDF (reference sequence). This CDR3 contains 14 residues.

The genes are TRBV27 and TRBJ1-6. The germline V gene encodes CDR1 MNHEY and CDR2 SMNVEV (reference sequence). The CDR3 contains 12 residues. The CDR3 here is CASSTHMSPLHF.

The rearrangement uses TRBV29-1 and TRBJ1-2; TCRdb designates TRBD1, a call that cannot be tested without DNA. From germline, CDR1 is SQVTM and CDR2 ANQGSEA. The CDR3 runs to 14 residues. The CDR3 here is CSVDERTGNYGYTF.

The chain couples TRBV27 to TRBJ2-3; TCRdb indicates TRBD2, and absent DNA this call remains unverified. The CDR3 consists of 16 residues. The germline V gene has CDR1 MNHEY and CDR2 SMNVEV (reference sequence). The CDR3 loop is CASSLGLAVITDTQYF.

CDR3 region: CASSLPGPNTEAFF. The chain has TRBV5-1 and TRBJ1-1. The germline CDR1 and CDR2 sequences are SGHRS and YFSETQ. The CDR3 spans 14 residues.

This chain links TRBV5-6 with TRBJ2-5; TCRdb's assignment of TRBD2 cannot be checked, as there is no DNA. This CDR3 has 15 amino acids. Looked up from germline, CDR1 is SGHDT and CDR2 is YYEEEE. CDR3 sequence: CASSLAGGPIETQYF.

The rearrangement joins TRBV9 to TRBJ2-5; the TRBD1 assignment by TCRdb is unverifiable without DNA. CDR3 length equals 15 residues. Per germline, CDR1 SGDLS and CDR2 YYNGEE. The chain's CDR3 is CASSVGQGTPETQYF.

The chain carries TRBV6-6 and TRBJ1-5. CDR1 is MNHNY, CDR2 SVGAGI, per germline (reference sequence). The CDR3 is 14 amino acids. The CDR3 sequence is CASSFDLGNQPQHF.

V and J are TRBV10-3 and TRBJ1-1. Germline CDR1 is ENHRY and CDR2 is SYGVKD. The CDR3 is 11 residues long. CDR3 residues: CAISESVEAFF.

The chain uses TRBV27 and TRBJ2-3; TCRdb lists TRBD2, though no DNA is available to test this call. The CDR3 sequence is 16 residues long. Germline CDR1 and CDR2: MNHEY and SMNVEV (reference sequence). The CDR3: CASSLTSGRFGDTQYF.

The CDR3 is CASSLGGNEQFF. This chain links TRBV12-3 or TRBV12-4 with TRBJ2-1; TCRdb reports TRBD1, a call that lacks DNA to check it against. The CDR3 totals 12 residues.

The CDR3 loop reads CASSLTRGGRGRADTQYF. The gene calls are TRBV7-8 and TRBJ2-3; there is no DNA to check the TCRdb D call of TRBD1. Germline V gives CDR1 SGHVS, CDR2 FQNEAQ. The CDR3 totals 18 residues.

V and J are TRBV15 and TRBJ2-1; TCRdb proposes TRBD2, but this gene call is untestable without DNA. The CDR3 runs 16 residues. Germline-derived CDR1 and CDR2 are LNHNV and YYDKDF (reference sequence). The CDR3 protein is CATSSEAGWGYNEQFF.

This chain joins TRBV15 and TRBJ1-6; TCRdb calls TRBD1, which cannot be checked without DNA. This CDR3 has 16 residues. Germline V gene sequence: CDR1 LNHNV, CDR2 YYDKDF (reference sequence). The chain's CDR3 is CATSSPGQGHVSPLHF.